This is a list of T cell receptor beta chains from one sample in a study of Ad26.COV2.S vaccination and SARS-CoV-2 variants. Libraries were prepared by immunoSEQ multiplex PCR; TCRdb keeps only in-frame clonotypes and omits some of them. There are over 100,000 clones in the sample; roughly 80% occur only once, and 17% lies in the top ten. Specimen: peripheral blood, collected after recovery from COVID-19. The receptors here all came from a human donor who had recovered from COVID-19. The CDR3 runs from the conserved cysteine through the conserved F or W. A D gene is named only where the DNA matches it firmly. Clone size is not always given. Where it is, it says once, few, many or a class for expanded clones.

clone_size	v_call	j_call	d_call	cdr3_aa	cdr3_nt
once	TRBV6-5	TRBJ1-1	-	CASSRQDMNTEAFF	TGTGCCAGCAGCCGACAGGATATGAACACTGAAGCTTTCTTT
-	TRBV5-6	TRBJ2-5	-	CASSPRGLGGETQYF	TGTGCCAGCAGCCCGAGAGGTTTGGGGGGAGAGACCCAGTACTTC
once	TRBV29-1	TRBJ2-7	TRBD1	CSVSTGGNRYEQYF	TGCAGCGTTTCTACAGGGGGCAATAGATACGAGCAGTACTTC
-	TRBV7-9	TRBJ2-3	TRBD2	CASSPGLAGGQDTQYF	TGTGCCAGCAGCCCCGGACTAGCGGGGGGTCAGGATACGCAGTATTTT
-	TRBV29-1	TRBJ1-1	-	CSVENQLGVGTEAFF	TGCAGCGTTGAAAATCAGCTAGGGGTAGGGACTGAAGCTTTCTTT
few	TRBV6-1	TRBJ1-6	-	CASSEEITGTNSPLHF	TGTGCCAGCAGTGAAGAAATAACAGGGACTAATTCACCCCTCCACTTT
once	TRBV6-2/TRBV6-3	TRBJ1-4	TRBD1	CASSYSDRGNRATNEKLFF	TGTGCCAGCAGTTACTCGGACAGGGGAAATAGAGCAACTAATGAAAAACTGTTTTTT
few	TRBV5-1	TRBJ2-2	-	CASGGTELTGELFF	TGCGCCAGCGGGGGAACAGAGCTCACCGGGGAGCTGTTTTTT
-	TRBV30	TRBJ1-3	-	CAWSTGPVGNTIYF	TGTGCCTGGAGTACGGGCCCTGTTGGAAACACCATATATTTT
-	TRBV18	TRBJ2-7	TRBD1	CASSSFPRGPSYEQYF	TGTGCCAGCTCATCTTTCCCCAGGGGGCCTTCCTACGAGCAGTACTTC
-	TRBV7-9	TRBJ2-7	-	CASGTPYEQYF	TGTGCCAGTGGGACGCCCTACGAGCAGTACTTC
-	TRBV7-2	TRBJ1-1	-	CASSLVGGRTEAFF	TGTGCCAGCAGCTTAGTGGGGGGCCGGACTGAAGCTTTCTTT
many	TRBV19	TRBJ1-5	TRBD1	CASIHRGQGNQPQHF	TGTGCCAGTATTCATCGGGGACAGGGCAATCAGCCCCAGCATTTT
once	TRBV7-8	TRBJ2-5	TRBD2	CASSRGGQETQYF	TGTGCCAGCAGCCGCGGGGGTCAAGAGACCCAGTACTTC
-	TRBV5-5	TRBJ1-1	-	CASSRDAGIPEAFF	TGTGCCAGCAGCCGGGATGCGGGTATCCCTGAAGCTTTCTTT
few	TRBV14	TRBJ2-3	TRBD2	CASSHGLAGTDTQYF	TGTGCCAGCAGCCATGGACTAGCGGGGACAGATACGCAGTATTTT
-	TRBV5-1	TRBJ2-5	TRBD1	CASSLLYRQGVIETQYF	TGCGCCAGCAGCTTGCTTTACCGGCAGGGGGTTATAGAGACCCAGTACTTC
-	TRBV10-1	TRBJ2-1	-	CASSESVVSKQFF	TGCGCCAGCAGTGAGTCAGTCGTCTCGAAGCAGTTCTTC
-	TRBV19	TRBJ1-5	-	CASSSDSNQPQHF	TGTGCCAGTAGTAGTGATAGCAATCAGCCCCAGCATTTT
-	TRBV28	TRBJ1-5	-	CASNSGSGFQPQHF	TGTGCCAGCAATTCTGGTAGTGGGTTTCAGCCCCAGCATTTT
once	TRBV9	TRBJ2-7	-	CASSPTGDTLSYEQYF	TGTGCCAGCAGCCCTACAGGAGACACTCTCTCCTACGAGCAGTACTTC